A selection of T cell receptor beta chains follows, all from one sample in a study of blood T cell repertoires in COVID-19. Method: immunoSEQ multiplex PCR; TCRdb's copy keeps in-frame clones and lacks some. The table has a few hundred thousand clones, nearly 85% seen once. Sample: peripheral blood. These receptor sequences come from a human donor in a cohort sampled during active COVID-19. Each CDR3 is given with its conserved first and last residue. A D gene is named only where the DNA matches it firmly.

cdr3_aa,d_call,j_call,v_call
CASSGPTSTDTQYF,NA,TRBJ2-3,TRBV2
CASKFRATNEKLFF,NA,TRBJ1-4,TRBV27
CASRSTGGVSGDNEQFF,TRBD2,TRBJ2-1,TRBV7-9
CASSLDGLAETYEQYF,TRBD2,TRBJ2-7,TRBV7-9
CASRRQGALGNTIYF,TRBD1,TRBJ1-3,TRBV6-5
CASSSLLAGVLNTGELFF,TRBD2,TRBJ2-2,TRBV7-9
CASSLTRGGSTDTQYF,TRBD2,TRBJ2-3,TRBV11-2
CASSLARKARGDTQYF,NA,TRBJ2-3,TRBV7-2
CASSPGRGDLRSFTGELFF,NA,TRBJ2-2,TRBV10-1
CASSTQGMNTEAFF,NA,TRBJ1-1,TRBV6-2/TRBV6-3
CASSLAETQYF,NA,TRBJ2-5,TRBV12-3/TRBV12-4
CASSLARFEAFF,NA,TRBJ1-1,TRBV7-2
CASSLGAGPSTDTQYF,NA,TRBJ2-3,TRBV7-2
CASSDRVNTEAFF,TRBD1,TRBJ1-1,TRBV19
CASSRGGGYEQYF,NA,TRBJ2-7,TRBV6-5
CASSVATVGGDMNF,NA,TRBJ2-7,TRBV9
CASSQGQGRTEAFF,TRBD1,TRBJ1-1,TRBV7-8
CASTYRRGPLVEKLFF,NA,TRBJ1-4,TRBV27
CAISESNIATSGRSNSYEQYF,TRBD2,TRBJ2-7,TRBV10-3
CASSLAWGETYEQYF,NA,TRBJ2-7,TRBV7-6
CASSEGRGWGSTEAFF,NA,TRBJ1-1,TRBV6-1
CASSARQGSSYEQYF,TRBD1,TRBJ2-7,TRBV18
CASSRQVNTEAFF,NA,TRBJ1-1,TRBV5-4
CASSLASVAGIVAYEQYF,NA,TRBJ2-7,TRBV5-1
CASSQERDRGSRTDTQYF,TRBD1,TRBJ2-3,TRBV14
CASSARTDTQYF,NA,TRBJ2-3,TRBV6-1
CASAGLAGGGEQFF,TRBD2,TRBJ2-1,TRBV6-5
CASSQGGASGGMYEQYF,TRBD2,TRBJ2-7,TRBV4-2
CASSVGLAGGPIYNEQFF,TRBD2,TRBJ2-1,TRBV5-1
CSIRDGGNQPQHF,NA,TRBJ1-5,TRBV29-1
CASSLARRGVYEQYF,TRBD2,TRBJ2-7,TRBV7-2
CASTTTGTETQYF,NA,TRBJ2-5,TRBV6-5
CASSLQANTEAFF,NA,TRBJ1-1,TRBV5-5
CASSFIPGVEAFF,NA,TRBJ1-1,TRBV11-3
CASVGRTSGNTIYF,NA,TRBJ1-3,TRBV6-5
CASSGWGVSEAFF,NA,TRBJ1-1,TRBV7-9
CASSYSSRIAPNEQFF,NA,TRBJ2-1,TRBV6-5
CASSIRASGIFTDTQYF,TRBD2,TRBJ2-3,TRBV19
CASSLKGATEAFF,TRBD1,TRBJ1-1,TRBV6-1
CATEGGGRDTQYF,TRBD2,TRBJ2-3,TRBV24-1